This T cell receptor beta chain was documented in a study of blood T cell repertoires in COVID-19. Study information: Donors in the United States, Italy and Spain gave samples during acute or convalescent COVID-19. Sample material is recorded as cDNA or gDNA derived from T cells, B-cell-depleted T cells, or PBMCs.

TCRdb's table, derived via immunoSEQ multiplex PCR, lists solely in-frame clones and lacks some. The table includes 200,000 to 250,000 clones, roughly 82% detected once. Sample: PBMCs or T cells enriched from blood (not recorded which). This sequence was found in a woman aged 45 to 65 who had recovered from COVID-19.

CDR3 sequence: CASRGGRAVEYEQFF. DNA of the CDR3: TGTGCCAGTAGGGGCGGGAGGGCCGTGGAGTATGAGCAGTTCTTC. This rearrangement joins TRBV19 to TRBJ2-1; 9 nucleotides align to TRBD2. V was pared by 6 bases and J by 8 bases, with 11 bases of the junction left unmatched. CDR1 and CDR2 (germline): LNHDA, SQIVND (reference sequence). The CDR3 has 15 amino acids.